Below, 22 T cell receptor beta chains from the same sample are listed, as sequenced in a study of patients and donors after allogeneic stem cell transplantation. Each CDR3 protein is one row after TCRdb ran MiXCR on the RT-PCR reads. The sample yields 200,000 to 250,000 distinct CDR3 sequences, around two fifths seen once. Material for sequencing was blood, either unsorted or a sorted T cell fraction (not recorded which). These receptors came from a human donor who was either an allogeneic HSCT recipient or a stem cell or donor lymphocyte infusion donor (not recorded which). It is not recorded whose cells these are; they may come from a transplant donor.

This clonotype was counted a single time. The rearrangement joins TRBV20-1 to TRBJ2-3; perhaps TRBD2 as D (7 bases). Germline lookup yields CDR1 DFQATT and CDR2 SNEGSKA (reference sequence). The CDR3 loop spans 15 amino acids. V dropped 3 bases and J dropped 3 bases, with 16 bases sitting between them. The CDR3 is CSASGGPGRTDTQYF. The CDR3 DNA reads as TGCAGTGCTAGCGGGGGGCCTGGAAGGACAGATACGCAGTATTTT.

The table lists this clonotype with a few counts. CDR3 DNA sequence: TGCAGCGTTGAAGTCCTCGGAGGTGGCTATGGCTACACCTTC. The encoded protein is CSVEVLGGGYGYTF. V gene TRBV29-1 combines with J gene TRBJ1-2, with D unclear. The CDR3 totals 14 residues. Trimming shortened V by 1 base and J by 4 bases, and 13 bases separated the two germline ends. Germline V CDR1 and CDR2: SQVTM, ANQGSEA.

V usage is TRBV6-1 and J usage is TRBJ1-3; the match to TRBD1 covers 8 bases. The V gene end was trimmed by 3 bases and the J gene end by 6 bases; junction bases not matched to a gene: 4. Per the germline V gene, CDR1 is MNHNS and CDR2 is SASEGT. The CDR3 spans 14 residues. CDR3 protein: CASSERTGINTIYF. CDR3 in DNA: TGTGCCAGCAGTGAGCGGACAGGGATAAACACCATATATTTT.

This chain uses TRBV29-1 with TRBJ1-1, with 7 bases aligning to TRBD1. V trimming: 6 bases; J trimming: 4 bases; junction bases outside the gene matches: 11. CDR1 is SQVTM and CDR2 is ANQGSEA in the germline V gene. The CDR3 spans 14 residues. CDR3 sequence reads: CSVPHRGRSTEAFF. For the CDR3, the DNA is TGCAGCGTCCCTCACAGGGGAAGGAGCACTGAAGCTTTCTTT. The full variable domain, rest sourced from reference TRBV29-1 and TRBJ1-1, is SAVISQKPSRDICQRGTSLTIQCQVDSQVTMMFWYRQQPGQSLTLIATANQGSEATYESGFVIDKFPISRPNLTFSTLTVSNMSPEDSSIYLCSVPHRGRSTEAFFGQGTRLTVV.

This clonotype was found many times. J is TRBJ1-2 and V is TRBV12-3 or TRBV12-4, with 11 nucleotides matching TRBD1. V shed 5 bases and J 3 bases; nucleotides not matched to a gene: 2. This CDR3 has 14 amino acids. The CDR3 region is CASSRTGGDYGYTF. DNA for the CDR3: TGTGCCAGCAGTAGGACAGGGGGCGACTATGGCTACACCTTC.

The rearrangement joins TRBV7-8 to TRBJ1-2; D is unclear. Per germline, CDR1 SGHVS and CDR2 FQNEAQ. Trimming left V 2 bases short and J 2 bases short, with 15 bases between. This CDR3 has 16 residues. The CDR3 DNA reads as TGTGCCAGCAGCTTATTCCCCCGGTTGGGGAACTATGGCTACACCTTC. This encodes CASSLFPRLGNYGYTF.

The chain has TRBV7-6 and TRBJ2-1, with TRBD2 as a possible D gene (5 bases). V lost 4 bases to trimming and J lost 10 bases, with 14 bases between them. Germline V lookup: CDR1 SGHVS, CDR2 FNYEAQ. This CDR3 is built from 13 residues. The DNA for the CDR3 is TGTGCCAGCAGCTCCCCCGGTAGCGACGAGCAGTTCTTC. Translation: CASSSPGSDEQFF. The whole variable domain, remainder taken from reference TRBV7-6 and TRBJ2-1, is GAGVSQSPRYKVTKRGQDVALRCDPISGHVSLYWYRQALGQGPEFLTYFNYEAQQDKSGLPNDRFSAERPEGSISTLTIQRTEQRDSAMYRCASSSPGSDEQFFGPGTRLTVL.

V and J are TRBV3-2 and TRBJ1-1; the table assigns TRBD1, which was not confirmed against the DNA. TRBV3-2 is a pseudogene. The CDR3 contains 18 residues. CDR3 sequence reads: CASSPGIRDRQRDTEAFF. CDR3 nucleotides: TGTGCCAGCAGCCCAGGTATCCGGGACAGACAAAGGGACACTGAAGCTTTCTTT.

V usage is TRBV9 and J usage is TRBJ2-3; perhaps D is TRBD1 or TRBD2 (6 bases each). The CDR3 runs 14 residues. Germline CDR1 is SGDLS and CDR2 is YYNGEE. The V end was cut by 7 bases, the J end by 0 bases, with 12 bases between. The CDR3 loop is CASGGGKSTDTQYF. CDR3 DNA sequence: TGTGCCAGCGGAGGGGGTAAAAGCACAGATACGCAGTATTTT. Variable domain in full (rest from reference TRBV9 and TRBJ2-3): DSGVTQTPKHLITATGQRVTLRCSPRSGDLSVYWYQQSLDQGLQFLIQYYNGEERAKGNILERFSAQQFPDLHSELNLSSLELGDSALYFCASGGGKSTDTQYFGPGTRLTVL.

This chain links TRBV5-6 with TRBJ1-6; no clear D. Trimming removed 2 bases from V and 0 bases from J, with 12 bases in between. Per the germline V gene, CDR1 is SGHDT and CDR2 is YYEEEE. The CDR3 runs 17 residues. Here the CDR3 DNA reads TGTGCCAGCAGCTTTAGGACGGAGAGCTCCTATAATTCACCCCTCCACTTT. Its translation: CASSFRTESSYNSPLHF.

The V and J genes are TRBV28 and TRBJ1-3; D not certain. V was cut by 1 base and J by 0 bases, with 10 bases left in between. Germline loops: CDR1 MDHEN, CDR2 SYDVKM. CDR3 length equals 16 residues. CDR3 nucleotides: TGTGCCAGCAGTTTATATTCAGGCCCCTCTGGAAACACCATATATTTT. This gives the protein CASSLYSGPSGNTIYF. The whole variable domain, remainder taken from reference TRBV28 and TRBJ1-3, is DVKVTQSSRYLVKRTGEKVFLECVQDMDHENMFWYRQDPGLGLRLIYFSYDVKMKEKGDIPEGYSVSREKKERFSLILESASTNQTSMYLCASSLYSGPSGNTIYFGEGSWLTVV.

The chain employs TRBV29-1 and TRBJ2-5; the D is unclear. The CDR3 has 12 amino acids. Germline V gene data show CDR1 as SQVTM and CDR2 as ANQGSEA. V was shortened by 5 bases and J by 4 bases, with 11 bases between the two germline ends. The CDR3 reads CSVWYKGETQYF. The CDR3 DNA reads TGCAGCGTTTGGTACAAGGGAGAGACCCAGTACTTC.

V is TRBV7-2 and J is TRBJ2-3, with D possibly being TRBD1 or TRBD2 (5 bases each). Germline loops: CDR1 SGHTA, CDR2 FQGNSA. V was clipped by 0 bases and J by 0 bases, with 7 bases between them. The CDR3 runs to 15 residues. CDR3 sequence reads: CASSLAGDSTDTQYF. In DNA form, the CDR3 reads TGTGCCAGCAGCTTAGCGGGGGATAGCACAGATACGCAGTATTTT.

This clonotype has a handful of counts. This rearrangement joins TRBV18 to TRBJ2-5; TRBD2 matches at 7 bases. The length of the CDR3 is 15 residues. In germline, CDR1 is KGHSH, CDR2 LQKENI. V lost 3 bases and J lost 0; bases outside the gene matches: 4. This chain's CDR3 is CASSPLGGYQETQYF. The DNA of the CDR3 is TGTGCCAGCTCACCCCTCGGGGGGTACCAAGAGACCCAGTACTTC. Together with reference TRBV18 and TRBJ2-5, the CDR3 gives the full variable domain: NAGVMQNPRHLVRRRGQEARLRCSPMKGHSHVYWYRQLPEEGLKFMVYLQKENIIDESGMPKERFSAEFPKEGPSILRIQQVVRGDSAAYFCASSPLGGYQETQYFGPGTRLLVL.

V and J are TRBV2 and TRBJ2-1; 16 bases line up with TRBD2. The V segment lost 5 bases and the J segment 8 bases; nucleotides outside the gene matches: 9. CDR1 and CDR2 from the germline V gene are SNHLY and FYNNEI. The CDR3 contains 17 residues. CDR3 protein: CASSPGLAGGRRYEQFF. In DNA form, the CDR3 reads TGTGCCAGCAGTCCGGGACTAGCGGGGGGGCGTAGGTATGAGCAGTTCTTC.

To note about this clonotype: A junction boundary mismatches the germline segment, possibly from a read error. V is TRBV12-3 or TRBV12-4 and J is TRBJ2-7; D gene uncertain. The CDR3 loop spans 12 amino acids. CDR3 nucleotides: TGTGCCAGCAGTTCCAAGACCTACGGGCAGTACTTC. It is translated as CASSSKTYGQYF.

This clonotype has a handful of counts. The chain uses TRBV19 and TRBJ1-5; the match to TRBD1 covers 9 bases. The V gene's germline CDR1 is LNHDA and CDR2 SQIVND (reference sequence). This CDR3 spans 17 amino acids. Unmatched junction bases numbered 18, after V lost 8 bases and J lost 7 bases. CDR3 sequence (DNA): TGTGCCAGTTGCCCTAGGGGGTACAGGGGGCATAGGCAGCCCCAGCATTTT. Translation: CASCPRGYRGHRQPQHF.

This chain connects TRBV20-1 to TRBJ2-7, with D tentatively TRBD1 or TRBD2 (5 bases each). The V end lost 5 bases, the J end lost 2 bases, and 16 bases lay between the germline ends. CDR3 length: 14 residues. Germline CDR1 reads DFQATT; CDR2 reads SNEGSKA (reference sequence). The CDR3 is CSAHPPGRTYEQYF. The CDR3 DNA reads as TGCAGTGCTCACCCTCCGGGGCGAACCTACGAGCAGTACTTC.

This sequence joins TRBV4-3 and TRBJ2-5, with D uncertain. V shed 5 bases and J shed 2 bases, with 18 bases lying between them. This CDR3 is built from 16 residues. Germline CDR1 and CDR2: LGHNA and YSLEER. The CDR3 is CASSTSYGLVQETQYF. Written as DNA, the CDR3 is TGCGCCAGCAGCACATCTTACGGCCTTGTACAAGAGACCCAGTACTTC.

V and J are TRBV4-3 and TRBJ2-1, with 8 bases that match TRBD2. Germline V gene lookup returns CDR1 LGHNA and CDR2 YSLEER. After removal of 1 base from V and 4 bases from J, the junction contained 12 bases not matched to a gene. The CDR3 is 18 residues long. CDR3 region: CASSQVILSAGVYNEQFF. The CDR3 DNA reads TGCGCCAGCAGCCAAGTTATTCTCTCAGCGGGGGTTTACAATGAGCAGTTCTTC.

Only a few counts were recorded for this clonotype. The chain couples TRBV6-2 or TRBV6-3 to TRBJ1-1; D gene unclear. Germline V gene sequence: CDR1 MNHEY, CDR2 SVGEGT. The length of the CDR3 is 13 residues. The V and J ends lost 5 bases and 2 bases respectively, with 9 bases between them. Written as DNA, the CDR3 is TGTGCCAGCAGTGCCCGGGAAAACACTGAAGCTTTCTTT. Residues: CASSARENTEAFF.

The V and J genes are TRBV9 and TRBJ1-6; D gene ambiguous. V lost 0 bases to trimming and J lost 7 bases, with 11 bases between them. CDR3 size: 15 residues. The germline V gene has CDR1 SGDLS and CDR2 YYNGEE. This CDR3 is CASSVGPGINSPLHF. Here the CDR3 DNA reads TGTGCCAGCAGCGTAGGGCCGGGTATCAATTCACCCCTCCACTTT.